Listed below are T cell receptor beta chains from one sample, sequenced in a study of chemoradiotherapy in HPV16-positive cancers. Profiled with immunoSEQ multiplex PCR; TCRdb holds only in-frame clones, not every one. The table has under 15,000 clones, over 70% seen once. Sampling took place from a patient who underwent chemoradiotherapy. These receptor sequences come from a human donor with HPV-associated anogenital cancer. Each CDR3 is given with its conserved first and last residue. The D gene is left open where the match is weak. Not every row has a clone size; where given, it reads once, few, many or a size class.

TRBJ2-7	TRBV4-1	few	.	TGCGCCAGCAGCGCCCCAGGGAACTACGAGCAGTACTTC	CASSAPGNYEQYF
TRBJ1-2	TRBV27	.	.	TGTGCCAGCAGTTTACAGGGGCGCAGTGGCTACACCTTC	CASSLQGRSGYTF
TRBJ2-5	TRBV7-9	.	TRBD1	TGTGCCAGCAGCTCGCCCTTCGACAGGGGGATTGTGACCCAGTACTTC	CASSSPFDRGIVTQYF
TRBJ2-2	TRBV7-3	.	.	TGTGCCAGCAGCTTAACGGACGGGGGCCCCGGGGAGCTGTTTTTT	CASSLTDGGPGELFF
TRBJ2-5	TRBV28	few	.	TGTGCCAGCAGTTCCAAAGCCGGGACATTACAAGAGACCCAGTACTTC	CASSSKAGTLQETQYF
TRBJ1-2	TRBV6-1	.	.	TGTGCCAGCAGTGAATCGGGTCAGGGGTATGGCTACACCTTC	CASSESGQGYGYTF
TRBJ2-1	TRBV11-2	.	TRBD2	TGTGCCAGCAGCTTAGGACTAGCGGGAGCCAATGAGCAGTTCTTC	CASSLGLAGANEQFF
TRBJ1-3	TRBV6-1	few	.	TGTGCCAGCAGTGAAGCGCCTGGAAACACCATATATTTT	CASSEAPGNTIYF
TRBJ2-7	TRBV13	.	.	TGTGCCAGCAGCGCCGACCCAGCGGACGGTTACGAGCAGTACTTC	CASSADPADGYEQYF
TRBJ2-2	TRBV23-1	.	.	TGCGCCAGCAGTCAATCCAGCATATGGATAGCGGAGAACACCGGGGAGCTGTTTTTT	CASSQSSIWIAENTGELFF
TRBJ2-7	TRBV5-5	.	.	TGTGCCAGCAGCGGCCACGGAGGGGGCATCTCCGAGCAGTACTTC	CASSGHGGGISEQYF
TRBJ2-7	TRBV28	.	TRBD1	TGTGCCAGCAGCCAGAGGAGGACAGGGAGGTACGAGCAGTACTTC	CASSQRRTGRYEQYF
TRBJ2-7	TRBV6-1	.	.	TGTGCCAGCATTCTTGACAGTAACTACGAGCAGTACTTC	CASILDSNYEQYF
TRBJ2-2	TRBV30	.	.	TGTGCCTGGAGTGTGGTCCGGGGGATGGCCGGGGAGCTGTTTTTT	CAWSVVRGMAGELFF
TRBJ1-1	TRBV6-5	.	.	TGTGCCAGCAGTTCGACGAAAAGGAACACTGAAGCTTTCTTT	CASSSTKRNTEAFF
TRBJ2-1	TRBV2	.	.	TGTGCCAGCAGTGAAGACAGGGAGGTTAATGAGCAGTTCTTC	CASSEDREVNEQFF
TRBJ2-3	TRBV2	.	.	TGTGCCAGCAGTGTTGTGACCCTTTATACGCAGTATTTT	CASSVVTLYTQYF
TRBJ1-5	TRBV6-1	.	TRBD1	TGTGCCAGCAACCCGACAGGGGAGGGTCAGCCCCAGCATTTT	CASNPTGEGQPQHF
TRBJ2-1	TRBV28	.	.	TGTGCCAGCAGTTTAATTACCAGCGGGCAATACAATGAGCAGTTCTTC	CASSLITSGQYNEQFF
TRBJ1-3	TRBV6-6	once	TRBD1	TGTGCCAGCAGTTCGACAGGGGTTGGAAACACCATATATTTT	CASSSTGVGNTIYF
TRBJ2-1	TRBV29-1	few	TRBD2	TGCAGCGTCGGGGGGGACATTGAGCAGTTCTTC	CSVGGDIEQFF
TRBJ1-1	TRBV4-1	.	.	TGCGCCAGCAGCCAACCGCACCGGGGGAGCACTGAAGCTTTCTTT	CASSQPHRGSTEAFF
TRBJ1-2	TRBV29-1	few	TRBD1	TGCAGCGACCGGGACAGGGCCACTTATGGCTACACCTTC	CSDRDRATYGYTF
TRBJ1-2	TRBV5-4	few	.	TGTGCCAGCAGCCCCAACGGACGGGACTATGGCTACACCTTC	CASSPNGRDYGYTF
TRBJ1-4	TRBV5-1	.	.	TGCGCCACCAAGACCGGGACAAATAATGAAAAACTGTTTTTT	CATKTGTNNEKLFF
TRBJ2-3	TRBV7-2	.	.	TGTGCCAGCAGCTTAATATCGGCAGGGAAATCAGATACGCAGTATTTT	CASSLISAGKSDTQYF
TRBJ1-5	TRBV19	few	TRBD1	TGTGCCAGCGTCGACACCGGGACAGGCGGTTTAGAGCCCCAGCATTTT	CASVDTGTGGLEPQHF
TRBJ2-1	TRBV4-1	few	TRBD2	TGCGCCAGCAGCCAAGTCCCGGGACTAGCGGGAGATGAGCAGTTCTTC	CASSQVPGLAGDEQFF
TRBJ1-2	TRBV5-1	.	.	TGCGCCAGCAGCCCGGGACCCTATGGCTACACCTTC	CASSPGPYGYTF
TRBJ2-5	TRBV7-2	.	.	TGTGCCAGCAGCTACAGGCACCAAGAGACCCAGTACTTC	CASSYRHQETQYF
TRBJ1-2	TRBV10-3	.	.	TGTGCCATCAGTGCGGGGAACTTTCTCTATGGCTACACCTTC	CAISAGNFLYGYTF
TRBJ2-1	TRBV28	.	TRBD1	TGTGCCAGCAGCACCCGGGACAGGGTAAGCAGTGAGCAGTTCTTC	CASSTRDRVSSEQFF
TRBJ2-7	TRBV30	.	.	TGTGCCTGGGGTCGGGACAAGGGCAACGAGCAGTACTTC	CAWGRDKGNEQYF
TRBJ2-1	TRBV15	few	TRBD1	TGTGCCACCAGCAGCGCCAGGGGGAGAAATGAGCAGTTCTTC	CATSSARGRNEQFF
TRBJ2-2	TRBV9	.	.	TGTGCCAGCAGCGCCCCCGCTAGCTCGCATGGAGGCGGGGAGCTGTTTTTT	CASSAPASSHGGGELFF